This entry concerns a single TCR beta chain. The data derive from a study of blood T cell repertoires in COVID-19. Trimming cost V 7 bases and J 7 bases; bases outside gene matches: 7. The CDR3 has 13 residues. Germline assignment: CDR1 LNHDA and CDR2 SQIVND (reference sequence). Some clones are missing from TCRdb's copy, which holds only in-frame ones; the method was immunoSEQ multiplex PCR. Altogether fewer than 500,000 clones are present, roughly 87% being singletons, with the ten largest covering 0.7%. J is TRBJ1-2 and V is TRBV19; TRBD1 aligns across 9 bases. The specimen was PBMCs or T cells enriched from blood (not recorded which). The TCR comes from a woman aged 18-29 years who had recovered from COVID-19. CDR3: CASTETGGGGYTF. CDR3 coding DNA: TGTGCCAGTACCGAGACAGGGGGAGGTGGCTACACCTTC.